This paragraph covers one TCR beta chain sequence. The data derive from a study of blood T cell repertoires in COVID-19. TCRdb's table, derived via immunoSEQ multiplex PCR, lists solely in-frame clones and lacks some. This sample has around 240,000 clones, with around 88% found just once. This CDR3 spans 17 amino acids. Losses at the gene ends were 0 bases for V and 2 bases for J; bases not matched to a gene: 4. Per germline, CDR1 SGHRS and CDR2 YFSETQ. Material for sequencing was PBMCs or T cells enriched from blood (not recorded which). The V gene is TRBV5-1, the J gene TRBJ2-5, with 13 bases lining up with TRBD2. The sequence came from a woman aged 45 to 65 who had recovered from COVID-19. The CDR3, as DNA: TGCGCCAGCAGCTTGGAGGGACTAGCGGGGTTTCAAGAGACCCAGTACTTC. Protein product: CASSLEGLAGFQETQYF. Complete variable domain (other parts from reference TRBV5-1 and TRBJ2-5): KAGVTQTPRYLIKTRGQQVTLSCSPISGHRSVSWYQQTPGQGLQFLFEYFSETQRNKGNFPGRFSGRQFSNSRSEMNVSTLELGDSALYLCASSLEGLAGFQETQYFGPGTRLLVL.